The rows below give T cell receptor beta chains drawn from one sample of a study of cytomegalovirus exposure and HLA in healthy donors. The method was immunoSEQ multiplex PCR; TCRdb's version includes in-frame clones alone and lacks a portion of them. The sample gives 95,000 to 100,000 clones, 74% of which show up once; about 1.8% is in the top ten. The specimen sequenced was PBMCs. These TCRs come from a male donor in good health and CMV-seronegative. CDR3s include the opening cysteine and the closing phenylalanine or tryptophan. A D gene is named only where the DNA matches it firmly. Clone size appears in some rows only: once, few, many, or a class for an expanded clone.

clone_size d_call j_call v_call cdr3_aa cdr3_nt
NA TRBD2 TRBJ2-1 TRBV5-1 CASSPGGPRNEQFF TGCGCCAGCAGTCCGGGAGGGCCTCGCAATGAGCAGTTCTTC
NA TRBD1 TRBJ2-5 TRBV28 CASKTGGLTETQYF TGTGCCAGCAAGACAGGGGGTTTGACGGAGACCCAGTACTTC
few NA TRBJ1-1 TRBV6-5 CASGMTGDTEAFF TGTGCCAGCGGAATGACAGGCGACACTGAAGCTTTCTTT
NA TRBD1 TRBJ1-2 TRBV30 CAWSVGGQGIYGYTF TGTGCCTGGAGTGTAGGGGGACAGGGAATTTATGGCTACACCTTC
NA TRBD1 TRBJ1-1 TRBV11-2 CASSLDRQGISEAFF TGTGCCAGCAGCTTAGACCGACAGGGCATTTCGGAAGCTTTCTTT
NA NA TRBJ2-1 TRBV4-1 CASSQDPTGTSTHNEQFF TGCGCCAGCAGCCAAGACCCTACCGGGACAAGCACCCACAATGAGCAGTTCTTC
NA NA TRBJ2-1 TRBV30 CACRGYYNEQFF TGTGCCTGCCGGGGGTACTACAATGAGCAGTTCTTC
few TRBD2 TRBJ2-7 TRBV11-2 CASSSLAGRSYEQYF TGTGCCAGCAGCTCCTTAGCGGGAAGGAGCTACGAGCAGTACTTC
NA NA TRBJ2-5 TRBV10-3 CAIRGGASASGQETQYF TGTGCCATCAGGGGGGGGGCGTCGGCTAGCGGACAAGAGACCCAGTACTTC
NA TRBD1 TRBJ2-3 TRBV30 CAWARGLSTDTQYF TGTGCCTGGGCCAGGGGGCTTTCCACAGATACGCAGTATTTT
NA NA TRBJ1-5 TRBV2 CASRGSSVTNQPQHF TGTGCCAGCAGGGGTAGTTCGGTGACAAATCAGCCCCAGCATTTT
NA NA TRBJ2-3 TRBV28 CASSLRASVSTDTQYF TGTGCCAGCAGTTTACGGGCTAGCGTAAGCACAGATACGCAGTATTTT
NA TRBD2 TRBJ2-7 TRBV28 CASSLRPGTINEQYF TGTGCCAGCAGTCTACGACCCGGGACTATCAACGAGCAGTACTTC
NA TRBD1 TRBJ2-7 TRBV6-5 CASSPGQGEYEQYF TGTGCCAGCAGTCCGGGACAGGGGGAATACGAGCAGTACTTC
NA TRBD1 TRBJ1-1 TRBV5-4 CASSLGRQGNTEAFF TGCGCCAGCAGCTTGGGTCGACAGGGGAACACTGAAGCTTTCTTT